Listed below are T cell receptor beta chains from one sample, sequenced in a study of shared clonotypes between healthy human individuals. Libraries were prepared by immunoSEQ multiplex PCR; TCRdb keeps only in-frame clonotypes and omits some of them. The sample contains over a million clones, more than 60% of which appear only once. The sample was memory CD4+ T cells sorted from blood. The source of these receptors is a man aged 18 to 29 in good health. The CDR3 runs from the conserved cysteine through the conserved F or W. The D gene is left open where the match is weak. Clone sizes are given selectively: once, few, many, or a class where the clone is expanded.

>TRBJ2-7|-|TRBD1|TRBV27
CASSVLQGAPSYEQYF
TGTGCCAGCAGTGTCCTACAGGGGGCCCCCTCCTACGAGCAGTACTTC
>TRBJ2-3|-|-|TRBV5-6
CASSFGVDTQYF
TGTGCCAGCAGCTTCGGGGTGGATACGCAGTATTTT
>TRBJ2-7|-|TRBD1|TRBV5-6
CASSLVQQGALYEQYF
TGTGCCAGCAGCTTGGTTCAACAGGGGGCGTTATACGAGCAGTACTTC
>TRBJ1-2|-|-|TRBV4-3
CASSQDGGGAAYGYTF
TGCGCCAGCAGCCAAGATGGAGGGGGTGCAGCCTATGGCTACACCTTC
>TRBJ2-7|-|-|TRBV23-1
CASSHQRRPYEQYF
TGCGCCAGCAGTCACCAACGCCGTCCCTACGAGCAGTACTTC
>TRBJ1-2|-|-|TRBV5-4
CASSPGTFAAYGYTF
TGTGCCAGCAGCCCCGGGACTTTCGCAGCCTATGGCTACACCTTC
>TRBJ2-5|-|-|TRBV2
CASSEDKGETQYF
TGTGCCAGCAGTGAAGATAAGGGGGAGACCCAGTACTTC
>TRBJ2-5|-|TRBD2|TRBV10-2
CASSAPTSTPETQYF
TGCGCCAGCAGTGCCCCGACTAGCACTCCAGAGACCCAGTACTTC
>TRBJ1-2|-|-|TRBV10-3
CAISLPRGGYTF
TGTGCCATCAGCCTCCCCCGCGGGGGCTACACCTTC
>TRBJ1-2|medium-sized|-|TRBV2
CASSGNGGDGYTF
TGTGCCAGCAGTGGTAATGGGGGCGATGGCTACACCTTC
>TRBJ1-5|-|-|TRBV19
CASSTMPRRQYGQPQHF
TGTGCCAGTAGCACCATGCCGAGGAGGCAGTACGGTCAGCCCCAGCATTTT
>TRBJ2-7|few|TRBD2|TRBV27
CASSPGLGYEQYF
TGTGCCAGCAGTCCGGGACTAGGCTACGAGCAGTACTTC
>TRBJ2-7|-|-|TRBV7-9
CASSSKSESYEQYF
TGTGCCAGCAGCTCCAAATCGGAGTCCTACGAGCAGTACTTC
>TRBJ2-6|-|TRBD1|TRBV10-3
CAISGQGSGANVLTF
TGTGCCATCAGTGGACAGGGCTCTGGGGCCAACGTCCTGACTTTC
>TRBJ2-6|-|-|TRBV5-5
CASSLGGPGANVLTF
TGTGCCAGCAGCTTGGGGGGGCCTGGGGCCAACGTCCTGACTTTC
>TRBJ1-5|few|TRBD1|TRBV7-8
CASSLGTGGGQPQHF
TGTGCCAGCAGCTTAGGGACAGGGGGCGGTCAGCCCCAGCATTTT
>TRBJ1-2|-|-|TRBV20-1
CSASGGVGYTF
TGCAGTGCTAGCGGCGGGGTTGGCTACACCTTC
>TRBJ2-5|-|TRBD2|TRBV11-2
CASSRVGLAGGETQYF
TGTGCCAGCAGCCGAGTCGGGCTAGCGGGAGGGGAGACCCAGTACTTC
>TRBJ1-5|-|-|TRBV5-5
CASSLGTIPDQPQHF
TGTGCCAGCAGCTTGGGGACAATACCAGATCAGCCCCAGCATTTT
>TRBJ1-1|-|-|TRBV6-1
CASSERGVEAFF
TGTGCCAGCAGCGAGCGGGGGGTCGAAGCTTTCTTT
>TRBJ1-6|-|-|TRBV5-6
CASSLVGSPLHF
TGTGCCAGCAGCTTGGTCGGCTCACCCCTCCACTTT
>TRBJ1-2|-|TRBD1|TRBV19
CASSFLDRDSSGYTF
TGTGCCAGTAGTTTCCTAGACCGGGACAGTTCCGGCTACACCTTC
>TRBJ1-4|-|-|TRBV11-2
CASSLGTALLNEKLFF
TGTGCCAGCAGCTTAGGGACAGCCCTCCTTAATGAAAAACTGTTTTTT
>TRBJ2-7|-|-|TRBV4-1
CASSQLLPGWGYEQYF
TGCGCCAGCAGCCAATTACTACCAGGCTGGGGCTACGAGCAGTACTTC
>TRBJ1-3|-|-|TRBV13
CASSFLRVAKPLGSARGNTIYF
TGTGCCAGCAGCTTTCTCCGGGTCGCCAAACCGTTAGGATCCGCTAGGGGAAACACCATATATTTT
>TRBJ2-1|-|TRBD2|TRBV18
CASSPGTSGRVEQFF
TGTGCCAGCTCCCCCGGCACTAGCGGGAGGGTTGAGCAGTTCTTC
>TRBJ2-7|once|TRBD2|TRBV7-8
CASSLSTGTTSYEQYF
TGTGCCAGCAGCCTCTCCACCGGGACTACCTCCTACGAGCAGTACTTC
>TRBJ2-1|-|TRBD2|TRBV7-8
CASSLALAGGLIREQFF
TGTGCCAGCAGCTTAGCGCTAGCGGGAGGGCTAATTAGGGAGCAGTTCTTC
>TRBJ1-5|-|-|TRBV4-3
CASSVGPRQPQHF
TGCGCCAGCAGTGTGGGGCCTAGACAGCCCCAGCATTTT
>TRBJ2-7|-|-|TRBV28
CASRKTEYEQYF
TGTGCCAGCAGAAAAACAGAGTACGAGCAGTACTTC
>TRBJ2-1|-|TRBD2|TRBV5-6
CASRGETSGSYNEQFF
TGTGCCAGCAGGGGAGAGACTAGCGGGAGCTACAATGAGCAGTTCTTC
>TRBJ2-6|-|TRBD2|TRBV10-2
CASSETSGGRANVLTF
TGCGCCAGCAGTGAGACTAGCGGGGGCAGGGCCAACGTCCTGACTTTC
>TRBJ2-3|-|TRBD1|TRBV30
CAWSEDRVTDTQYF
TGTGCCTGGAGTGAGGACAGGGTAACAGATACGCAGTATTTT
>TRBJ1-5|-|-|TRBV28
CASIPQDGGNQPQHF
TGTGCCAGCATCCCTCAGGACGGTGGCAATCAGCCCCAGCATTTT
>TRBJ1-2|-|-|TRBV15
CATSRDSAGTYGYTF
TGTGCCACCAGCAGAGATTCGGCAGGGACCTATGGCTACACCTTC
>TRBJ2-1|-|TRBD1|TRBV11-3
CASSLSGTGLFF
TGTGCCAGCAGCTTATCCGGGACAGGGTTGTTCTTC
>TRBJ2-2|once|-|TRBV11-3
CASSSSLDTGELFF
TGTGCCAGCAGCTCCTCCCTGGACACCGGGGAGCTGTTTTTT
>TRBJ1-5|-|-|TRBV28
CASRGDQPQHF
TGTGCCAGCAGAGGGGATCAGCCCCAGCATTTT
>TRBJ2-2|-|-|TRBV4-3
CASSRSSVGPGELFF
TGCGCCAGCAGCCGAAGTAGTGTCGGCCCCGGGGAGCTGTTTTTT
>TRBJ2-5|-|-|TRBV10-3
CAIFIDREQETQYF
TGTGCCATCTTCATAGATCGGGAGCAAGAGACCCAGTACTTC
>TRBJ2-1|-|-|TRBV5-1
CASSSSPGNEQFF
TGCGCCAGCAGCTCCTCCCCTGGCAATGAGCAGTTCTTC
>TRBJ1-2|-|-|TRBV12-5
CASGLVEGGGYTF
TGTGCTAGTGGTTTGGTTGAGGGTGGGGGCTACACCTTC
>TRBJ2-3|-|-|TRBV28
CASTPDGPSTDTQYF
TGTGCCAGCACCCCGGACGGGCCCAGCACAGATACGCAGTATTTT
>TRBJ1-5|-|-|TRBV4-2
CASSQDPAQPQHF
TGTGCCAGCAGCCAAGATCCGGCTCAGCCCCAGCATTTT
>TRBJ2-6|-|-|TRBV28
CASSLDSSGANVLTF
TGTGCCAGCAGTTTGGACAGCTCTGGGGCCAACGTCCTGACTTTC
>TRBJ1-4|few|TRBD1|TRBV25-1
CASSEAGTVNNEKLFF
TGTGCCAGCAGTGAGGCCGGGACAGTGAACAATGAAAAACTGTTTTTT
>TRBJ2-7|-|-|TRBV7-2
CASSLEVGQFKYEQYF
TGTGCCAGCAGCTTAGAGGTGGGGCAATTCAAATACGAGCAGTACTTC
>TRBJ2-2|-|TRBD1|TRBV5-8
CASSLTGTAATGELFF
TGTGCCAGCAGTTTGACCGGGACAGCGGCCACCGGGGAGCTGTTTTTT
>TRBJ1-5|-|TRBD1|TRBV7-2
CASSPRGQGNQPQHF
TGTGCCAGCAGCCCCAGGGGGCAGGGCAATCAGCCCCAGCATTTT
>TRBJ1-4|-|TRBD1|TRBV2
CASSPGTGGFTNEKLFF
TGTGCCAGCAGTCCCGGGACAGGGGGCTTCACTAATGAAAAACTGTTTTTT
>TRBJ1-3|few|TRBD1|TRBV27
CASSTGTGSGNTIYF
TGTGCCAGCAGTACCGGGACAGGGTCTGGAAACACCATATATTTT
>TRBJ2-5|-|-|TRBV9
CASSVSQQETQYF
TGTGCCAGTAGCGTATCCCAACAAGAGACCCAGTACTTC
>TRBJ1-5|few|-|TRBV5-1
CASSLESNQPQHF
TGCGCCAGCAGCTTAGAAAGCAATCAGCCCCAGCATTTT
>TRBJ2-7|-|-|TRBV7-2
CASSLEGVGEQYF
TGTGCCAGCAGCCTAGAGGGGGTAGGCGAGCAGTACTTC
>TRBJ1-1|-|-|TRBV6-1
CASRRQEINTEAFF
TGTGCCAGCAGGAGACAGGAGATAAACACTGAAGCTTTCTTT